This T cell receptor (beta chain) was sequenced in a study of blood T cell repertoires in COVID-19 (dated by TCRdb to 2018 to 2021). General notes on the study: Collaborator samples came from the United States, Italy and Spain and covered acute and convalescent phases of COVID-19. The prospective study material was composed of cDNA or gDNA derived from T cells, B-cell-depleted T cells, or PBMCs. Subjects who had been exposed to COVID-19, were actively infected with it, or had recovered from it provided the deeply sampled blood TCRbeta repertoires that made up the dataset. The repertoires were released in a freely available public database meant as a resource for research on the immune response to SARS-CoV-2. The samples were drawn from two sources: the first 160 participants of the ongoing ImmuneRACE study, and some 1,300 subjects contributed by 6 global collaborators. Nearly every sample came with metadata listing a de-identified subject ID, COVID-19 status, age in years and sex. HLA class I and class II types, where available, came from metadata supplied by the sample provider rather than from assay-based typing.

The collaborating institutions used their own protocols to collect whole blood in K2EDTA tubes. For TCRbeta analysis, collaborators shipped samples as frozen whole blood, isolated PBMCs, or DNA extracted from either of those sample types. This clone occurred once. Its antigen remains undetermined. Per-nucleotide qualities are absent, and no much larger clonotype sits a single base away. The immunoSEQ Assay, a bias-controlled multiplex PCR, was used to amplify TCRbeta CDR3 regions from genomic DNA. Turning to the authors' computational methods: The number of nucleated cells in each sample was estimated by amplification of reference gene primers within the assay. To quantify the absolute abundance of each unique TCRbeta CDR3 rearrangement, sequence reads were collapsed and filtered. Productive Simpson clonality was computed per sample as the square root of Simpson's diversity index over productive rearrangements. TCRdb stores this immuneACCESS table with in-frame sequences only. Part of the clones is absent; in the studies checked, under half of the shortfall reflects unresolved V genes, and no reason is known for the rest. V and J calls and clone size come straight from that table; D and trimming were deduced from the DNA. The sample includes just under 40,000 clones, with around 87% observed a single time. Of the sample, 24% is held by the ten largest clones.

Overall results and qualifications from the work: How much clinical and demographic metadata was included differed by source and by participant, and the metadata was provided uncurated.

From the germline V gene (reference sequence), CDR1 is MNHEY and CDR2 is SMNVEV. V loses 5 bases of germline sequence and J loses 8 bases, and the interval between the two ends is 15 bases. The CDR3 sequence holds 14 residues, the cysteine and phenylalanine included. Only the CDR3 DNA is retained, 42 bases long and in frame from the first base. The source of this sequence is a man aged 50-59 years with active or convalescent COVID-19. Sequencing was done on a sample of peripheral blood. This sequence uses TRBV27 and TRBJ2-2; the D region possibly corresponds to TRBD2 (5 bases align). CDR3 protein: CASSPGNKLGELFF. The DNA sequence is TGTGCCAGCAGTCCGGGGAACAAGCTGGGGGAGCTGTTTTTT.